The entry below gives a single T cell receptor (beta chain) sequence along with its context. The antigen is unknown. The data are from a study of T cell clonotyping in hematopoietic cell transplantation. General study points: Cells were unsorted, so CD4 and CD8 contributions were not separated. Graft donor and pretransplant recipient Inverse Simpson Index values predicted broader posttransplant TCR diversity. Few recipient clonotypes overlapped donors; over 95% were de novo at given depth. Recipient TCR diversity dropped after transplant; expanded clonotypes rose from day 30 to 180.

The method was immunoSEQ multiplex PCR; TCRdb's version includes in-frame clones alone and lacks a portion of them. The sample consists of approximately 44,000 clones, approximately 94% of them appearing once. V shed 5 bases, J shed 12 bases, and the junction held 8 bases outside the gene matches. The CDR3 loop spans 12 amino acids. CDR1 is SGHAT, CDR2 FQDESV, per germline (reference sequence). The clonotype was recovered from a woman aged 45-60 years in good health. Some clones in this sample may be carry-over from other donors' samples. Material: peripheral blood mononuclear cells. This chain links TRBV11-1 with TRBJ2-7; 9 bases map to TRBD1. In DNA, the CDR3 is TGTGCCAGCAGCGGTCGACAGGGGGTGATGTACTTC. Translating it yields CASSGRQGVMYF.